This TCR beta chain is drawn from a study of vaccination effects on CD4 cells after COVID-19. General observations from the study: Late in the post-vaccination period, infection-induced and vaccine-induced clones underwent marked clonal contraction.

The culture ran for approximately 10 days, and then CD4+ T cells were isolated. This individual tested PCR-positive for SARS-CoV-2 infection between March and December 2020. Comment on this clone: The antigen remains undetermined.

CDR3 length: 15 amino acids. Germline lookup yields CDR1 KGHSH and CDR2 LQKENI. V was clipped by 6 bases and J by 4 bases, with 15 bases between them. The data were produced by immunoSEQ multiplex PCR, yet TCRdb's version contains in-frame clones alone and is incomplete. The table includes 50,000 to 75,000 clones, under 85% detected once. This receptor was identified in a human donor who had a prior SARS-CoV-2 infection. This material consisted of CD4+ T cells from PBMCs cultured without peptide, taken before COVID-19 vaccination. The genes are TRBV18 and TRBJ2-2; unclear D gene. This CDR3 is CASSRSEQTTGELFF. In DNA form, the CDR3 reads TGTGCCAGCTCCCGATCTGAACAAACCACCGGGGAGCTGTTTTTT.